This T cell receptor beta chain was documented in a study of T cells in Graves' hyperthyroidism and ophthalmopathy. This CDR3 has 10 residues. The germline gives CDR1 GTSNPN, CDR2 SVGIG (reference sequence). What was amplified from RNA transcripts were TCR beta CDR3 regions. HTBI primers were employed in a first-round RT-PCR of the TCR CDR3. TCRdb reprocessed the multiplex PCR reads with MiXCR, giving one entry per CDR3 protein. The data contain about 570,000 distinct CDR3 sequences, just over 45% of them singletons. Points on this clonotype: Its antigen is as yet unknown. A much larger clone lies one base from this, so it may be a read error.

Exclusion criteria comprised uncontrolled infection, other autoimmune disease, pregnancy or lactation. For the diagnoses, clinical symptoms, serum thyroxine and TRAb, thyroid ultrasound and orbital computed tomography were used. General study findings and limits: Most expanded thyroid clonotypes above 0.001 recurred in blood.

Sequenced: peripheral blood or thyroid tissue (not recorded which). This chain connects TRBV30 to TRBJ1-2; D is undetermined. The TCR was taken from an adult woman with Graves' disease, either hyperthyroidism or ophthalmopathy (not recorded which). This CDR3 is CGWSDRNDTF. CDR3 coding DNA: TGTGGCTGGAGTGATAGGAACGACACCTTC. The complete variable domain, with remaining parts taken from reference TRBV30 and TRBJ1-2, reads SQTIHQWPATLVQPVGSPLSLECTVEGTSNPNLYWYRQAAGRGLQLLFYSVGIGQISSEVPQNLSASRPQDRQFILSSKKLLLSDSGFYLCGWSDRNDTFGSGTRLTVV.